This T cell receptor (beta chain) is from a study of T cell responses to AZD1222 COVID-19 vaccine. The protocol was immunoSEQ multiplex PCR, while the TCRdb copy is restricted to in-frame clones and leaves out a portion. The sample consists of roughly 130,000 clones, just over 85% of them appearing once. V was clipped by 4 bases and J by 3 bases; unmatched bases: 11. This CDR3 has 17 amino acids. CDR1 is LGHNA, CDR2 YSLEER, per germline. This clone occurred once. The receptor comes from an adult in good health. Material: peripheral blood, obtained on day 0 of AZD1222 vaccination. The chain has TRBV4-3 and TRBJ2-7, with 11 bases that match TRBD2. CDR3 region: CASSPSSSGRRGYEQYF. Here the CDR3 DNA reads TGCGCCAGCAGCCCTTCATCTAGCGGGAGGCGAGGCTACGAGCAGTACTTC.